The clone carrying this T cell receptor beta chain was seen just once. V shed 4 bases, J shed 5 bases, and the junction held 7 bases outside the gene matches. The CDR3 is 14 residues long. CDR1 and CDR2 from the germline V gene are SEHNR and FQNEAQ (reference sequence). This entry is derived from a study of control samples from healthy donors and cancer patients. Method: immunoSEQ multiplex PCR; TCRdb's copy keeps in-frame clones and lacks some. The profile shows about 75,000 clones, around four fifths of them singletons. The receptor's source is a man aged 50 to 60 in good health. The chain carries TRBV7-9 and TRBJ2-7; TRBD2 agrees at 8 bases. Input material: blood. CDR3 nucleotide sequence: TGTGCCAGCAGCTCCGGGGGGGGGCTTGACGAGCAGTACTTC. Its protein is CASSSGGGLDEQYF.